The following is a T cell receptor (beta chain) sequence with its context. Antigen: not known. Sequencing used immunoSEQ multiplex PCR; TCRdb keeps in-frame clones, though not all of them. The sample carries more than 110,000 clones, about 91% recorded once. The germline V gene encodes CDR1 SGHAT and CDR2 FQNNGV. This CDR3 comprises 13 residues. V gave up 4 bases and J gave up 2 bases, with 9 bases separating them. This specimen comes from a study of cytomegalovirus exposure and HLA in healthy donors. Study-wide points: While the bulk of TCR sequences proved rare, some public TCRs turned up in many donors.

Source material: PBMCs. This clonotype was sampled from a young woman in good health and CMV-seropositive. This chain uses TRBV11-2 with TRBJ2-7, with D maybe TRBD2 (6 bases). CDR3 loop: CASSWGETYEQYF. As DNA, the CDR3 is TGTGCCAGCAGCTGGGGGGAGACCTACGAGCAGTACTTC.